This T cell receptor (beta chain) emerged from a study of identical twins. Study-level points and caveats: For out-of-frame beta sequences, excess twin sharing was weaker. Out-of-frame alpha sequences common to twins exhibited a surplus of low generation probability.

CDR1 MNHEY and CDR2 SMNVEV come from the germline V gene (reference sequence). V dropped 5 bases and J dropped 5 bases, with 15 bases sitting between them. The length of the CDR3 is 14 residues. A universal primer site came from template switching; cDNA carried unique molecular identifiers. TCRdb re-derived calls from the 5' RACE reads in MiXCR, one entry per CDR3 protein. The sample includes fewer than 250,000 distinct CDR3 sequences, 5.5% to 8% of them seen just once. This clonotype showed up many times. What it binds is unknown. Only healthy Caucasians were included as donors. The sample also formed part of further work on yellow fever vaccine responses in identical twins.

V usage is TRBV27 and J usage is TRBJ2-5; D is tentatively TRBD1 or TRBD2 (5 bases each). The clonotype comes from a woman aged 18-30 years in good health. The sample taken for sequencing was memory (CD45RO+) T cells sorted from blood. CDR3 sequence (DNA): TGTGCCAGCAGTCCCGGGACCTCCGGGGAGACCCAGTACTTC. Translating gives CASSPGTSGETQYF.